This TCR beta chain is drawn from a study of shared clonotypes between healthy human individuals. Study details: Each donor contributed plates that comprised three CD4 naive, three CD4 memory, two CD8 naive and one CD8 memory. Regarding the study as a whole: Sequencing depth was predicted to influence how clonotypes are shared among donors.

V was shortened by 0 bases and J by 5 bases, with 17 bases between the two germline ends. The CDR3 extends over 16 amino acids. Germline CDR1 is SGHKS and CDR2 is YYEKEE (reference sequence). This clone has only one observation. Its matching antigen is unknown. Some clones are missing from TCRdb's copy, which holds only in-frame ones; the method was immunoSEQ multiplex PCR. The sample records over a million clones, about 74% being singletons. Material for sequencing was memory CD4+ T cells sorted from blood. Sample subset: CD45RA-negative fraction. This chain uses TRBV5-5 with TRBJ2-5, with D perhaps matching TRBD1 or TRBD2 (5 bases each). The clonotype originates from a man younger than 30 in good health. The CDR3 nucleotides are TGTGCCAGCAGCTTGGGGTTGGGGGAGAGGTATGAGACCCAGTACTTC. The encoded protein is CASSLGLGERYETQYF. Based on the CDR3 plus reference TRBV5-5 and TRBJ2-5, the full variable domain is DAGVTQSPTHLIKTRGQQVTLRCSPISGHKSVSWYQQVLGQGPQFIFQYYEKEERGRGNFPDRFSARQFPNYSSELNVNALLLGDSALYLCASSLGLGERYETQYFGPGTRLLVL.